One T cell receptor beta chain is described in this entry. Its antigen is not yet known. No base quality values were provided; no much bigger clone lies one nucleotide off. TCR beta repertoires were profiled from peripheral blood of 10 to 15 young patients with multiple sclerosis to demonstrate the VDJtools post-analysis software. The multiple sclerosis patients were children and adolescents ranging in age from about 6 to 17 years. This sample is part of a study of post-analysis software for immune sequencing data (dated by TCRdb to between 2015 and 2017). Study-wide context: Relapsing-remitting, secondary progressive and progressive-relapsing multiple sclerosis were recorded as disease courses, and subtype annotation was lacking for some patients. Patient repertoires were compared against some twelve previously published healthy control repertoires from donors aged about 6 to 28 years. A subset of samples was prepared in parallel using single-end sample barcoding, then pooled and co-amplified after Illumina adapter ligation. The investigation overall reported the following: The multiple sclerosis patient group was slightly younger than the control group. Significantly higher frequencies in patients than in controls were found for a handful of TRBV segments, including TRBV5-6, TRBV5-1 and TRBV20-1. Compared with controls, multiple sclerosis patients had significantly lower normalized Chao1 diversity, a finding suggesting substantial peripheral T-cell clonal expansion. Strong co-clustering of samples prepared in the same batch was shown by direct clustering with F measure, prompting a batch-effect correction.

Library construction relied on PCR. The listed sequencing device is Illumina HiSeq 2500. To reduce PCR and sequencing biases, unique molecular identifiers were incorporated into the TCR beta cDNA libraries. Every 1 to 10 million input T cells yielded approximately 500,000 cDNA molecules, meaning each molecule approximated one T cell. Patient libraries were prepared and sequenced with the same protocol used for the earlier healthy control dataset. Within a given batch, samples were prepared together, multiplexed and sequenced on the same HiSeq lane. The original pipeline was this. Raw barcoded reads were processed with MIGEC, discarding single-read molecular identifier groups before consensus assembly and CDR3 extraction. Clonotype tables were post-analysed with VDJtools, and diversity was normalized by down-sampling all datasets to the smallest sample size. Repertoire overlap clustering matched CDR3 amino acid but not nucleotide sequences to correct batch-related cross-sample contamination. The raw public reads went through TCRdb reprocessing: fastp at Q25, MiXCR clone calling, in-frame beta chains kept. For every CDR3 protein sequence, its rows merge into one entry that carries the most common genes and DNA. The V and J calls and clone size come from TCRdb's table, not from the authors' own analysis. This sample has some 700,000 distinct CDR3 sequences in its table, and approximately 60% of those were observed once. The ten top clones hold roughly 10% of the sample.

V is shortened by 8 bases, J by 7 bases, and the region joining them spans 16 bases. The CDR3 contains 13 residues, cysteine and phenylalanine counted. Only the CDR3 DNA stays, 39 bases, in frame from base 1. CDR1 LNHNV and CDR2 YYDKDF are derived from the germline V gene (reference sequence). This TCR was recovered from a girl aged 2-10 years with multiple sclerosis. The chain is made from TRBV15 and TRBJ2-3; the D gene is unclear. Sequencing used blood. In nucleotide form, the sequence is TGTGCCACCCTCACTGATGGGGAAAATACGCAGTATTTT. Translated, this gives CATLTDGENTQYF.